This T cell receptor beta chain comes out of a study of spatial heterogeneity in lung cancer. Across the study: A consistent excess of beta-chain over alpha-chain sequences was detected. Study outcomes and limitations: Resection blood, more than follow-up blood, showed ubiquitous expanded tumor TCRs.

This clonotype has a count of ten or more. Its antigen is currently unknown. Germline V gene sequence: CDR1 SNHLY, CDR2 FYNNEI. V dropped 1 base and J dropped 3 bases, with 13 bases sitting between them. The CDR3 is made up of 15 amino acids. The study tagged each TCR cDNA molecule with a unique molecular identifier. TCRdb reanalysed the 5' RACE reads using MiXCR and keeps one entry per CDR3 protein. The sample contains 12,000 to 15,000 distinct CDR3 sequences, around 8% of which appear only once. Time point noted: sample taken at primary tumor resection. The sequenced material consisted of unsorted whole RNA from tumor, nontumor lung or frozen PBMC.

The receptor's source is a female donor with early-stage non-small cell lung cancer. This chain connects TRBV2 to TRBJ2-7, with D possibly matching TRBD2 (5 bases). The material was PBMCs, obtained at surgery. As DNA, the CDR3 is TGTGCCAGCAGTGAAGAGGCGGGCCTTCTCTACGAGCAGTACTTC. It yields the protein CASSEEAGLLYEQYF. The full variable domain, completed using reference TRBV2 and TRBJ2-7, is EPEVTQTPSHQVTQMGQEVILRCVPISNHLYFYWYRQILGQKVEFLVSFYNNEISEKSEIFDDQFSVERPDGSNFTLKIRSTKLEDSAMYFCASSEEAGLLYEQYFGPGTRLTVT.